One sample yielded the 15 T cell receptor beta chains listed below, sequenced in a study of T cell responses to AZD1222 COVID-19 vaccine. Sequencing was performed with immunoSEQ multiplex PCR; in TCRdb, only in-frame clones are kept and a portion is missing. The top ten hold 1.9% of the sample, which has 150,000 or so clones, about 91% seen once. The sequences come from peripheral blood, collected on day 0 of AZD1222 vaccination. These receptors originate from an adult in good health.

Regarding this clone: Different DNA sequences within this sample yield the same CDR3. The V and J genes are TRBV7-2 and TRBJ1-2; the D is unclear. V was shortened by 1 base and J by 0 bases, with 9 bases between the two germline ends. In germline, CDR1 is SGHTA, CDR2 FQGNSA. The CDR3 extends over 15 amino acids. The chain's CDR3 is CASSLGRGANYGYTF. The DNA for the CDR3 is TGTGCCAGCAGCTTAGGTCGGGGAGCTAACTATGGCTACACCTTC. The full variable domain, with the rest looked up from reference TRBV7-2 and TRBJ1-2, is GAGVSQSPSNKVTEKGKDVELRCDPISGHTALYWYRQSLGQGLEFLIYFQGNSAPDKSGLPSDRFSAERTGGSVSTLTIQRTQQEDSAVYLCASSLGRGANYGYTFGSGTRLTVV.

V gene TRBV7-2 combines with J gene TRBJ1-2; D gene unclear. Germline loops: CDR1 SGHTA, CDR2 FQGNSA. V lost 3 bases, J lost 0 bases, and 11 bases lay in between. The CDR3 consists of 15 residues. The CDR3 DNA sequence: TGTGCCAGCAGCTTTGTACAGATCACTAACTATGGCTACACCTTC. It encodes CASSFVQITNYGYTF.

CDR3 loop: CASSLWGNYNEQFF. CDR3 bases: TGTGCCAGCAGCTTGTGGGGGAACTACAATGAGCAGTTCTTC. The chain employs TRBV5-6 and TRBJ2-1; D is possibly TRBD1 or TRBD2 (5 bases each). The ends were cut back, 1 base at V and 3 bases at J, with 8 bases in the middle. CDR1 is SGHDT and CDR2 is YYEEEE in the germline V gene. This CDR3 spans 14 amino acids.

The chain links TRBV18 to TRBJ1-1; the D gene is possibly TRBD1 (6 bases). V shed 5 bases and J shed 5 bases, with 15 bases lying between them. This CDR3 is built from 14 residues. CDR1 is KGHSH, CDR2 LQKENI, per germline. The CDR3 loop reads CASSAIQGSTEAFF. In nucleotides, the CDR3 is TGTGCCAGCTCAGCCATCCAGGGGTCGACTGAAGCTTTCTTT.

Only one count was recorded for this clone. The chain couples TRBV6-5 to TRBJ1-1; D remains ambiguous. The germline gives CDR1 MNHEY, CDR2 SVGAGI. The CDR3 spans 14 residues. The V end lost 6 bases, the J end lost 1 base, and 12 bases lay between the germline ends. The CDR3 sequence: CASSRGSTNTEAFF. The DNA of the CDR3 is TGTGCCAGCAGCCGCGGGTCTACGAACACTGAAGCTTTCTTT.

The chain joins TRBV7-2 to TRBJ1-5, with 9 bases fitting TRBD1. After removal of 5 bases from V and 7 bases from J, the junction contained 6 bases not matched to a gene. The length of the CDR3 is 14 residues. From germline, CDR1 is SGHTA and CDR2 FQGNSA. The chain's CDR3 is CASSGTGLQQPQHF. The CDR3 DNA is TGTGCCAGCAGCGGGACAGGGCTCCAGCAGCCCCAGCATTTT.

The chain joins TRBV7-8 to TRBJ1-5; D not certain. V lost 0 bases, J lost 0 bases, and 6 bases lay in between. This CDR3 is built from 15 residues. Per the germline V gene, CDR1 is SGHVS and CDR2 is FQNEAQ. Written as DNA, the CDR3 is TGTGCCAGCAGCTTAGCTGGGAATAGCAATCAGCCCCAGCATTTT. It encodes CASSLAGNSNQPQHF. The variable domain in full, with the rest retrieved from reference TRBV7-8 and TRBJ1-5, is GAGVSQSPRYKVAKRGQDVALRCDPISGHVSLFWYQQALGQGPEFLTYFQNEAQLDKSGLPSDRFFAERPEGSVSTLKIQRTQQEDSAVYLCASSLAGNSNQPQHFGDGTRLSIL.

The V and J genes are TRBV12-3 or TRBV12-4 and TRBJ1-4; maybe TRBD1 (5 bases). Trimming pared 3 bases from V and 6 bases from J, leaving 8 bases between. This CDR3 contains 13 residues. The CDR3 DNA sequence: TGTGCCAGCAGTTTGGGCAGGGATGAAAAACTGTTTTTT. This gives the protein CASSLGRDEKLFF.

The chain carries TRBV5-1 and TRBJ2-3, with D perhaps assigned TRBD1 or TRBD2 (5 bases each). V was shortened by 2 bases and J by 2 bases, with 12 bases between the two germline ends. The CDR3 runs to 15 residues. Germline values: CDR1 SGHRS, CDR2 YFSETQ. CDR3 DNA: TGCGCCAGCAGCTTAGAGGGGACGGCCACAGATACGCAGTATTTT. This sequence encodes CASSLEGTATDTQYF.

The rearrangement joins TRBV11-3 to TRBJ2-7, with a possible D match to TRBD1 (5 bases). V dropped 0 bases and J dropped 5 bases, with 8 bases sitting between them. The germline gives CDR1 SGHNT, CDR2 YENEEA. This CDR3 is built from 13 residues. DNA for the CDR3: TGTGCCAGCAGCTTAGATACCAGGGACGAGCAGTACTTC. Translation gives CASSLDTRDEQYF.

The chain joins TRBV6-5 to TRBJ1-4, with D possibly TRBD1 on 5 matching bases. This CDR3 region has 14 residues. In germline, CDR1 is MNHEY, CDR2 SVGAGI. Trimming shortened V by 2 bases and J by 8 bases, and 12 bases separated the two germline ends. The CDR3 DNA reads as TGTGCCAGCAGTTACAAGGGGCTAGGCGAAAAACTGTTTTTT. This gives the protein CASSYKGLGEKLFF.

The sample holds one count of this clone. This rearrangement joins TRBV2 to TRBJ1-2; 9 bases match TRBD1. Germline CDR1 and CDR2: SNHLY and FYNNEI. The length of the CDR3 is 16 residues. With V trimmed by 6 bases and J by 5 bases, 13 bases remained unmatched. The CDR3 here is CASSRDRDSGRYGYTF. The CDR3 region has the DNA TGTGCCAGCAGCAGGGACAGGGACAGTGGGAGGTATGGCTACACCTTC.

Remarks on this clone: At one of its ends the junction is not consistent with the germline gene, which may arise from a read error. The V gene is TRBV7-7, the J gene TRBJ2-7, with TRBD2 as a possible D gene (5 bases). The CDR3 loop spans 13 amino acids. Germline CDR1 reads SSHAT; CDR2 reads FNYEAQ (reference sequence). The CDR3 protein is CASSRGSGSEQYF. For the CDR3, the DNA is TGTGCTAGCAGCCGAGGGTCTGGGTCCGAGCAGTACTTC.

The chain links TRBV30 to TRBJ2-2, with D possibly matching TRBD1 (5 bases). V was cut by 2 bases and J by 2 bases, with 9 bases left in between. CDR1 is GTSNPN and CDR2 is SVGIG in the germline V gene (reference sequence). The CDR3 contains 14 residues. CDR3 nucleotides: TGTGCCTGGAGTCCTGACAGCAACACCGGGGAGCTGTTTTTT. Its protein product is CAWSPDSNTGELFF.

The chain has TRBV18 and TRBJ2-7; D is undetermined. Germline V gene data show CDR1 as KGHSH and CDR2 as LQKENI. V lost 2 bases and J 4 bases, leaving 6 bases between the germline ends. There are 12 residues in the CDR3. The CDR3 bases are TGTGCCAGCTCACCAAGAGCTTACGAGCAGTACTTC. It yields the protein CASSPRAYEQYF. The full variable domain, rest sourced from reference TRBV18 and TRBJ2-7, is NAGVMQNPRHLVRRRGQEARLRCSPMKGHSHVYWYRQLPEEGLKFMVYLQKENIIDESGMPKERFSAEFPKEGPSILRIQQVVRGDSAAYFCASSPRAYEQYFGPGTRLTVT.